This entry features one TCR beta chain sequence. The antigen is unknown. The sample is drawn from a study of T cells in Graves' hyperthyroidism and ophthalmopathy. Study summary: Peripheral blood draws took place at initial diagnosis, ahead of any treatment. General study findings and limits: Most expanded thyroid clonotypes above 0.001 recurred in blood.

RNA transcripts gave rise to amplified TCR beta CDR3 regions. RT-PCR in the first round (using the HTBI primer set) targeted the TCR CDR3. TCRdb reanalysed the multiplex PCR reads using MiXCR and keeps one entry per CDR3 protein. The sample contains more than 450,000 distinct CDR3 sequences, just under 20% of which appear only once. In germline, CDR1 is MNHEY, CDR2 SVGEGT. Trimming took 8 bases from V and 3 from J; bases not matched to a gene: 9. The length of the CDR3 is 15 residues. The diagnostic basis comprised clinical symptoms, serum thyroxine and TRAb, thyroid ultrasound and orbital computed tomography.

The V gene is TRBV6-2 or TRBV6-3, the J gene TRBJ2-3; 9 positions match TRBD2. Sequenced sample: blood. The receptor was isolated from a man aged 40-50 years with Graves' ophthalmopathy. The CDR3 coding sequence is TGTGCCAGCGGAGAATTAGCGGGAGAGACAGATACGCAGTATTTT. Its protein is CASGELAGETDTQYF.